This section outlines one T cell receptor beta chain sequence together with its context. Its antigen is unknown. The sample comes from a study of OX40 agonist ivuxolimab in advanced cancers. Across the study: Patients received ivuxolimab, an intravenous treatment, every 2 weeks at 0.01 to 10 mg/kg. Every patient in dose escalation had hepatocellular carcinoma, melanoma, renal cell or head and neck cancer. Findings of the study overall: Circulating CD4+ and CD8+ T cells showed clonal expansion by week 6 at 0.1 to 3.0 mg/kg.

The data were produced by immunoSEQ multiplex PCR, yet TCRdb's version contains in-frame clones alone and is incomplete. Counted here are 20,000 to 25,000 clones, over 65% occurring once; the ten biggest clones make up around 59%. CDR3 size: 13 residues. CDR1 and CDR2 from the germline V gene are MNHEY and SMNVEV (reference sequence). With 2 bases removed from V and 4 bases from J, the gap between germline ends came to 8 bases. Exclusion applied to patients with autoimmune disease history or systemic immunosuppression. The specimen comprised CD4+ or CD8+ T cells sorted from blood, sampled in a trial of the OX40 agonist ivuxolimab. This receptor was obtained from an adult with an advanced solid tumor such as melanoma, head and neck, liver or kidney cancer. The chain has TRBV27 and TRBJ2-5; D uncertain. The CDR3 DNA reads TGTGCCAGCAGTTTAGGTAGGGCAGAGACCCAGTACTTC. It encodes CASSLGRAETQYF.